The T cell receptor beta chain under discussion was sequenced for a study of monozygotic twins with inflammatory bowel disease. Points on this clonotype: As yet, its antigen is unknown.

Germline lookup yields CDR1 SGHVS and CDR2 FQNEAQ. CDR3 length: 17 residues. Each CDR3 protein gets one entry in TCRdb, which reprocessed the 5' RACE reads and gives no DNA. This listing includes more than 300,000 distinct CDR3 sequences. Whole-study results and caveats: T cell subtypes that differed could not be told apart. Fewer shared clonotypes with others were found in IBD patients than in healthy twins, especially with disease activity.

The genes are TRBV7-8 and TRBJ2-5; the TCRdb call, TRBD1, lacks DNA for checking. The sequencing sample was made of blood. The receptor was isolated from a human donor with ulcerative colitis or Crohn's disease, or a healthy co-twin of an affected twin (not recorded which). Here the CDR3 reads CASSTLFRDEYQETQYF.